This T cell receptor beta chain was observed in a study of blood T cell repertoires in COVID-19. How the authors handled the data: Amplification of reference gene primers was used by the study to estimate nucleated cell counts. The table came from immunoSEQ multiplex PCR; TCRdb's copy has only in-frame clones and leaves some out. V and J calls plus clone size are reproduced from that table; the DNA served to infer D and trimming. This sample has hundreds of thousands of clones; about 85% occur once, and the top ten carry more than 10%. This clone was found a few times. The germline CDR1 and CDR2 sequences are LNHDA and SQIVND (reference sequence). CDR3 length equals 17 residues. The junction had 8 bases not matched to a gene; V was cut back by 4 bases and J by 5 bases.

The gene calls are TRBV19 and TRBJ2-4, with TRBD2 matching 13 bases. The source of this sequence is a woman under 30 who had recovered from COVID-19. Sequenced sample: peripheral blood. CDR3 nucleotide sequence: TGTGCCAGTAGTACAACGACTAGCGGGAGGTTTCAAAACATTCAGTACTTC. As protein: CASSTTTSGRFQNIQYF.